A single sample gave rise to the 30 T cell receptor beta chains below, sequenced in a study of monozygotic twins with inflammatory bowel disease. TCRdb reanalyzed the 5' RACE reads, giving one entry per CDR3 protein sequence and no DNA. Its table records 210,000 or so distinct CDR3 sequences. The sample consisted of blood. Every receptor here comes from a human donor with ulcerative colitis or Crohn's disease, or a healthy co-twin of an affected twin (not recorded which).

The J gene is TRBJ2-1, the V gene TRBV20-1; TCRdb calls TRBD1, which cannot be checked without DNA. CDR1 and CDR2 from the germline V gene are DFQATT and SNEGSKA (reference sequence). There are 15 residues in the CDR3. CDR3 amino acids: CSARVGRFSYNEQFF.

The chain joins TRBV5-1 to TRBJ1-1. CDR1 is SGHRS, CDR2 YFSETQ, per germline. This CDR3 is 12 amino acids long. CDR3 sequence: CASSPNAAEAFF.

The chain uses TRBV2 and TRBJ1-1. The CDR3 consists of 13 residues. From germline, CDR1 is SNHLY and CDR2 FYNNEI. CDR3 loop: CASGEGGNTEAFF.

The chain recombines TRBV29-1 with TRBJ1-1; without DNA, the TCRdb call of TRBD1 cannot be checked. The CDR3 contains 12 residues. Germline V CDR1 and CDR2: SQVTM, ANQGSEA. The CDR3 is CSVGQGSTEAFF.

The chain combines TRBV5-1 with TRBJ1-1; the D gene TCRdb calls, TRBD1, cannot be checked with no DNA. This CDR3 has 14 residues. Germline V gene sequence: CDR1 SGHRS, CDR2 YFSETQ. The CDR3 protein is CASSPDSMNTEAFF.

CDR3 loop: CAGVTGGSYNEQFF. V is TRBV7-9 and J is TRBJ2-1; the D call of TRBD2 rests on TCRdb alone, since no DNA is present to check it. The CDR3 has 14 amino acids. In germline, CDR1 is SEHNR, CDR2 FQNEAQ (reference sequence).

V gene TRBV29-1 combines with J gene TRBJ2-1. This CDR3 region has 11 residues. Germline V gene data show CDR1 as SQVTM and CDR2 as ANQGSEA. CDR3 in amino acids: CSWRSYNEQFF.

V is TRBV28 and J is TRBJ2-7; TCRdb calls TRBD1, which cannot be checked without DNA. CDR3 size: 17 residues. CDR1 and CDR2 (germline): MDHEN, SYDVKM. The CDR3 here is CASSPPLDRGNTYEQYF.

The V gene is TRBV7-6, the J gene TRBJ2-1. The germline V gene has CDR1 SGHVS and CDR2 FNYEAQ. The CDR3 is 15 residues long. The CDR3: CASSLGGTKVNEQFF.

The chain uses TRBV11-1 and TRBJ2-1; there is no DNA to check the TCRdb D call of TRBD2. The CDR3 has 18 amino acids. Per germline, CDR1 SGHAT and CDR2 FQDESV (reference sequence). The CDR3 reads CASSSSLAGPLAYNEQFF.

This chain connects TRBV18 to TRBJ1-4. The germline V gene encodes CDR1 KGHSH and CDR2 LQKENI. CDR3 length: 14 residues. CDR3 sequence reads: CASSPPRGDEKLFF.

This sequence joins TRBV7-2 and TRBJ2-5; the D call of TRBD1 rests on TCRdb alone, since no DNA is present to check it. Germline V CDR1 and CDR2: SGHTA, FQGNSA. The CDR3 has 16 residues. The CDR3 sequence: CASSLFRTGGQETQYF.

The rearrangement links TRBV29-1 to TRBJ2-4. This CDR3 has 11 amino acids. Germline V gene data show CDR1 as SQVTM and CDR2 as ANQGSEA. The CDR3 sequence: CSVEDRNIQYF.

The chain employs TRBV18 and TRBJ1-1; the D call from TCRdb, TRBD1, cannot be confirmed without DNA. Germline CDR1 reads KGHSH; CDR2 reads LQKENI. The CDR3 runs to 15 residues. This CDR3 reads CASSLRTGGDTEAFF.

The CDR3 loop reads CASSPGTPYGYTF. The J gene is TRBJ1-2, the V gene TRBV18; no DNA is available, so the TRBD1 call from TCRdb remains unchecked. This CDR3 comprises 13 residues. Germline CDR1 is KGHSH and CDR2 is LQKENI.

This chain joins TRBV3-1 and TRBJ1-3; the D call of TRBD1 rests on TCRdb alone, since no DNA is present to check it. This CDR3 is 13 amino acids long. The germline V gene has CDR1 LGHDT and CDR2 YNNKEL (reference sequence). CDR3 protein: CASTLRGGNTIYF.

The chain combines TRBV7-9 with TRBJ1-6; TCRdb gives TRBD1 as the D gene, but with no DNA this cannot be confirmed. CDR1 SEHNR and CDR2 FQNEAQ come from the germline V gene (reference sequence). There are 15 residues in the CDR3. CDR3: CASSFTGTDNSPLHF.

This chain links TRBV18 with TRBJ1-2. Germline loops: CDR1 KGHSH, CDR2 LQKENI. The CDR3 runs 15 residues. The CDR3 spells CASSPTAGLVEGYTF.

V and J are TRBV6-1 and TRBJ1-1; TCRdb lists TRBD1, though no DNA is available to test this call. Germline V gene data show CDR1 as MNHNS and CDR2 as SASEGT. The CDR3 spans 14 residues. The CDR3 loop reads CASSAIGANTEAFF.

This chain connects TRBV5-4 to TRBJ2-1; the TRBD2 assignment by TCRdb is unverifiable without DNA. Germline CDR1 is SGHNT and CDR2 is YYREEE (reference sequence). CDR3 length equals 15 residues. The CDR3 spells CASSFLAGGSDEQFF.

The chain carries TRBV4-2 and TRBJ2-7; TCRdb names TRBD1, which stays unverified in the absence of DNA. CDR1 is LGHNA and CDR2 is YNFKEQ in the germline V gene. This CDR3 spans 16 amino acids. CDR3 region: CASSQEGQGSLYEQYF.

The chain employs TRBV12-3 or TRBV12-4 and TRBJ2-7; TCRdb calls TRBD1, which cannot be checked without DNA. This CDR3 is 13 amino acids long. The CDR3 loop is CASSPGQGREQYF.

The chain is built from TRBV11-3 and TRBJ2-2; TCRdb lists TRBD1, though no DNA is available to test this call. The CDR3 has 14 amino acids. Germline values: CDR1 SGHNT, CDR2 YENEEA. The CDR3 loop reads CASTPGPGSGELFF.

The CDR3 region is CASSYSEGTEAFF. The rearrangement uses TRBV6-5 and TRBJ1-1. The V gene's germline CDR1 is MNHEY and CDR2 SVGAGI. This CDR3 is built from 13 residues.

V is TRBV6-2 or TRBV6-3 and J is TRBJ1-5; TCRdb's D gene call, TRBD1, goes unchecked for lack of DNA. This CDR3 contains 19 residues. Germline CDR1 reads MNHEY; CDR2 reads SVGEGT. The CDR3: CASSYSWGYPTASNQPQHF.

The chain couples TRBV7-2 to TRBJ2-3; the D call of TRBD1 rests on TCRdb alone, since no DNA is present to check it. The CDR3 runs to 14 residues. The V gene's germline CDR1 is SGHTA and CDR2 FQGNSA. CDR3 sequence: CDSSLDRSTDTQYF.

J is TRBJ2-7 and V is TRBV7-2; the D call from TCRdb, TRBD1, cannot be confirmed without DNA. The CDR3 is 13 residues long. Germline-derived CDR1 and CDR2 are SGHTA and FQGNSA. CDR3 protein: CASSFQPGREQYF.

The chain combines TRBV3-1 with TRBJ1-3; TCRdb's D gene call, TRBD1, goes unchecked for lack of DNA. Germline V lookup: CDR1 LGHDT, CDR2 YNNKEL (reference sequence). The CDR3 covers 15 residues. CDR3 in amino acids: CASSQTGGGGNTIYF. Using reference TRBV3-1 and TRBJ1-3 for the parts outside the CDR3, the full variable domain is DTAVSQTPKYLVTQMGNDKSIKCEQNLGHDTMYWYKQDSKKFLKIMFSYNNKELIINETVPNRFSPKSPDKAHLNLHINSLELGDSAVYFCASSQTGGGGNTIYFGEGSWLTVV.

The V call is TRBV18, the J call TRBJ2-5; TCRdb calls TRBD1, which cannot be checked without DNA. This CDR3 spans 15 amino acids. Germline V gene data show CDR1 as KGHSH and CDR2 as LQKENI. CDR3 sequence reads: CASLTAGQPPETQYF.

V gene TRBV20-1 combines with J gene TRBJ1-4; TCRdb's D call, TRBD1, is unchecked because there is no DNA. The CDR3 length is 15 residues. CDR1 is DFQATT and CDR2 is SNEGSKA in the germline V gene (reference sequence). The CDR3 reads CSARDWTASNEKLFF.